A selection of T cell receptor beta chains follows, all from one sample in a study of T-cell reconstitution after alpha-beta-depleted transplantation in children. TCRdb itself ran the PCR reads through MiXCR, one entry per CDR3 protein. This sample has about 540,000 distinct CDR3 sequences; 15% to 20% occur once, and the top ten carry 3.3%. The sample consisted of PBMCs from the stem cell graft donor, taken from the stem cell graft. These receptors were collected from a human donor who donated a stem cell graft to a child with acute lymphoblastic leukemia. Both conserved end residues are part of each CDR3. The D gene is left open where the match is weak. Clone size is shown for a subset of rows, as once, few, many or a class of expanded clone.

cdr3_nt | cdr3_aa | cdr3_length | clone_size | j_call | v_call | d_call
TGTGCCAGCAGTCGGACAGGGAGTCAGCCCCAGCATTTT | CASSRTGSQPQHF | 13 | . | TRBJ1-5 | TRBV27 | TRBD1
TGTGCCACCAGCAGTCGAGAAAGGGGTCGCTACAATGAGCAGTTCTTC | CATSSRERGRYNEQFF | 16 | few | TRBJ2-1 | TRBV15 | .
TGCGCCAGCAGCTTGGACACTAGCGGGACGGGCGGGGAGCTGTTTTTT | CASSLDTSGTGGELFF | 16 | many | TRBJ2-2 | TRBV5-1 | TRBD2
TGTGCCACCAGCAGAGATCTCCGCTATGGCTACACCTTC | CATSRDLRYGYTF | 13 | few | TRBJ1-2 | TRBV15 | .
TGTGCCAGCAGCTTTGGGATGGGCTTCACAGATACGCAGTATTTT | CASSFGMGFTDTQYF | 15 | few | TRBJ2-3 | TRBV7-6 | .
TGCAGCGTCCGGGGAATTGCGAACACCGGGGAGCTGTTTTTT | CSVRGIANTGELFF | 14 | few | TRBJ2-2 | TRBV29-1 | .
TGTGCCAGCAGTGAAGGCACCAGGACTTCACCGTTCTTC | CASSEGTRTSPFF | 13 | . | TRBJ2-1 | TRBV6-1 | .
TGCGCCAGCAGCTCGGACAGTCTCTGGGCGAACACCGGGGAGCTGTTTTTT | CASSSDSLWANTGELFF | 17 | . | TRBJ2-2 | TRBV5-1 | .
TGCGCCAGCAGCTTGGAAGGGCCCGGAAACACCATATATTTT | CASSLEGPGNTIYF | 14 | many | TRBJ1-3 | TRBV5-1 | .
TGTGCCAGCAGCCTACAGGGGGCAGGGGGGTACGAGCAGTACTTC | CASSLQGAGGYEQYF | 15 | once | TRBJ2-7 | TRBV7-9 | TRBD1
TGTGCCAGCGGTAGGAGCGACAATGAGCAGTTCTTC | CASGRSDNEQFF | 12 | . | TRBJ2-1 | TRBV9 | .
TGTGCCAGCAACCTTGGAGGAGGGGGCTACGAGCAGTACTTC | CASNLGGGGYEQYF | 14 | . | TRBJ2-7 | TRBV12-3/TRBV12-4 | .
TGCAGCGCCACCGGGACTAGCGGGCCCTATGAGCAGTTCTTC | CSATGTSGPYEQFF | 14 | few | TRBJ2-1 | TRBV29-1 | TRBD2
TGTGCCAGCAGCCAAGATCGCACTAGCGGGAGTTACGACGAGCAGTACTTC | CASSQDRTSGSYDEQYF | 17 | once | TRBJ2-7 | TRBV3-1 | TRBD2
TGTGCCAGCAGTTTAAAGTCACAGGGCTCGAGCAATCAGCCCCAGCATTTT | CASSLKSQGSSNQPQHF | 17 | few | TRBJ1-5 | TRBV27 | .
TGTGCCAGCAGCTTAGGGGTTCCAGCCAATGAGCAGTTCTTC | CASSLGVPANEQFF | 14 | few | TRBJ2-1 | TRBV7-6 | .
TGCGCCAGCCGAAATTCCGGGACAGGGGTCAAAAACACCATATATTTT | CASRNSGTGVKNTIYF | 16 | . | TRBJ1-3 | TRBV5-1 | TRBD1
TGTGCCATCCGTTCAGTGGGGGGTACCTACGAGCAGTACTTC | CAIRSVGGTYEQYF | 14 | few | TRBJ2-7 | TRBV10-3 | .
TGTGCCAGCAGCCTGTGGGTGGGAGAGACCCAGTACTTC | CASSLWVGETQYF | 13 | many | TRBJ2-5 | TRBV6-4 | .
TGTGCCAGCAGTTCCCCCCTTGGATCTTTACCCTGGGCGGACAGGGGGGGGAACACTGAAGCTTTCTTT | CASSSPLGSLPWADRGGNTEAFF | 23 | once | TRBJ1-1 | TRBV6-2/TRBV6-3 | TRBD1
TGTGCCAGCATAAAACGGGGTTACAATGAGCAGTTCTTC | CASIKRGYNEQFF | 13 | few | TRBJ2-1 | TRBV27 | .
TGCAGCGTTGAAGATCATAGCAGGACAGATACGCAGTATTTT | CSVEDHSRTDTQYF | 14 | . | TRBJ2-3 | TRBV29-1 | .
TGCGCCAGCAGCTTAGACCCTAGTACTGGGGCCAACGTCCTGACTTTC | CASSLDPSTGANVLTF | 16 | few | TRBJ2-6 | TRBV5-1 | .
TGTGCCAGCAGCTTAGAGTCCTTCGCCCCGAACACTGAAGCTTTCTTT | CASSLESFAPNTEAFF | 16 | few | TRBJ1-1 | TRBV11-2 | .
TGTGCCAGCAGCTTTGACGGGACTAGCGGATACTACGAGCAGTACTTC | CASSFDGTSGYYEQYF | 16 | few | TRBJ2-7 | TRBV7-2 | TRBD2
TGTGCCAGCAGTGCTCTAGCGGGAGCTATTTTGGAGCAGTTCTTC | CASSALAGAILEQFF | 15 | . | TRBJ2-1 | TRBV12-3/TRBV12-4 | TRBD2
TGTGCCAGCAGCTTAGATCGGGCACATACTGGAAACACCATATATTTT | CASSLDRAHTGNTIYF | 16 | . | TRBJ1-3 | TRBV11-2 | .
TGTGCCAGCAGTTTCATAGCCCGAGTGGATGAGACCCAGTACTTC | CASSFIARVDETQYF | 15 | . | TRBJ2-5 | TRBV12-3/TRBV12-4 | .
TGTGCCAGCAGCTTCACAGGGGAGGTTGGTGGCTACACCTTC | CASSFTGEVGGYTF | 14 | . | TRBJ1-2 | TRBV13 | TRBD1
TGTGCCAGCAGCCGGACAGGGCTTAATCAGCCCCAGCATTTT | CASSRTGLNQPQHF | 14 | . | TRBJ1-5 | TRBV3-1 | TRBD1
TGTGCCAGCAGTTCAGTTTACAGGGGGAAAAACTATGGCTACACCTTC | CASSSVYRGKNYGYTF | 16 | . | TRBJ1-2 | TRBV27 | TRBD1
TGTGCCAGCAGACCCGGGACTAGCGGGAACACCGGGGAGCTGTTTTTT | CASRPGTSGNTGELFF | 16 | . | TRBJ2-2 | TRBV5-4 | TRBD2
TGCGCCAGCAGCGCTGACTTGTATGGCTACACCTTC | CASSADLYGYTF | 12 | few | TRBJ1-2 | TRBV5-1 | .
TGTGCCACCAGTGCGGGACAGAACTATGGCTACACCTTC | CATSAGQNYGYTF | 13 | . | TRBJ1-2 | TRBV24-1 | TRBD1
TGTGCCAGCTCACGACGGGGGGACAGGGGGCACTACGAGCAGTACTTC | CASSRRGDRGHYEQYF | 16 | once | TRBJ2-7 | TRBV18 | TRBD1
TGTGCCAGCAGTTTTGGCACCGGGGAGCTGTTTTTT | CASSFGTGELFF | 12 | many | TRBJ2-2 | TRBV7-7 | .
TGTGCCAGCAGCCGGACAACAGGGGGGAACACTGAAGCTTTCTTT | CASSRTTGGNTEAFF | 15 | . | TRBJ1-1 | TRBV3-1 | TRBD1
TGCAGCTCCCAGTCCGGGGGGAACACCATATATTTT | CSSQSGGNTIYF | 12 | . | TRBJ1-3 | TRBV29-1 | .
TGCGCCAGCAGCTTGAGTCTAGCGGGAGATGGCGCTTACAATGAGCAGTTCTTC | CASSLSLAGDGAYNEQFF | 18 | . | TRBJ2-1 | TRBV5-1 | TRBD2
TGCAGTGCTACCGGGAGAAACACCGGGGAGCTGTTTTTT | CSATGRNTGELFF | 13 | few | TRBJ2-2 | TRBV20-1 | .
TGCGCCAGCAGCTTGGATCCAGGGGGGAACTATGGCTACACCTTC | CASSLDPGGNYGYTF | 15 | . | TRBJ1-2 | TRBV5-1 | TRBD1
TGCGCCAGCGCCCCCCGCGGTGGAATCATGAACACTGAAGCTTTCTTT | CASAPRGGIMNTEAFF | 16 | . | TRBJ1-1 | TRBV5-1 | .
TGTGCCAGCAGTTTAGTTCTAGCGGGAGGGCCGAGCTCCTACAATGAGCAGTTCTTC | CASSLVLAGGPSSYNEQFF | 19 | few | TRBJ2-1 | TRBV2 | TRBD2
TGCAGTGCTAGACCCCGCAGGACCAGCCAGGCAGATACGCAGTATTTT | CSARPRRTSQADTQYF | 16 | few | TRBJ2-3 | TRBV20-1 | .
TGTGCCAGCAGCCCCCCGGGTATGACCCAGTACTTC | CASSPPGMTQYF | 12 | . | TRBJ2-5 | TRBV12-3/TRBV12-4 | .